These 3 T cell receptor beta chains came from one sample sequenced in a study of blood T cell repertoires in COVID-19 (dated by TCRdb to about 2020). The library came from the immunoSEQ multiplex PCR assay. What TCRdb holds here is the immuneACCESS table cut down to in-frame rearrangements. Part of the clones is not present; checked against another copy, under half of the missing clones reflect an unresolved V gene, and the others are unexplained. Counted in this sample were tens of thousands of clones; around 76% of them appeared once. The ten largest clones represent under 5% of the sample. The sample comprised peripheral blood. These TCRs come from a human donor in a cohort sampled during active COVID-19.

This clone has a single count. The chain carries TRBV7-2 and TRBJ1-3, with a possible D match to TRBD1 (5 bases). Per the germline V gene, CDR1 is SGHTA and CDR2 is FQGNSA. This CDR3 region has 16 residues. The ends were cut back, 1 base at V and 2 bases at J, with 12 bases in the middle. CDR3 sequence (DNA): TGTGCCAGCAGCTTAGTGTCCCAAGGGGCTGGAAACACCATATATTTT. Its protein is CASSLVSQGAGNTIYF.

The V gene is TRBV11-2, the J gene TRBJ2-7; D perhaps matches TRBD2 (6 bases). The ends were cut back, 4 bases at V and 0 bases at J, with 13 bases in the middle. CDR3 length: 15 residues. Looked up from germline, CDR1 is SGHAT and CDR2 is FQNNGV. CDR3 nucleotide sequence: TGTGCCAGCAGCTCGATGGGGGGAAGCTCCTACGAGCAGTACTTC. Translating gives CASSSMGGSSYEQYF.

CDR3 nucleotides: TGCGCCAGCAGCCAAGATAGAGAGGGGGACTACGAGCAGTACTTC. This sequence encodes CASSQDREGDYEQYF. The rearrangement links TRBV4-3 to TRBJ2-7; D may be TRBD1 (6 bases). Trimming stripped 0 bases from V and 3 bases from J, with 12 bases between. This CDR3 has 15 amino acids. The V gene's germline CDR1 is LGHNA and CDR2 YSLEER.